This TCR beta chain was retrieved from a study of patients and donors after allogeneic stem cell transplantation. TCRdb used MiXCR to reprocess the RT-PCR reads, holding one entry per CDR3 protein. This table has about 200,000 distinct CDR3 sequences, 41% appearing once. This clonotype was seen only a few times. The clonotype was recovered from a human donor who was either an allogeneic HSCT recipient or a stem cell or donor lymphocyte infusion donor (not recorded which). It is not recorded whose cells these are; they may come from a transplant donor. Sequencing was carried out using blood, either unsorted or a sorted T cell fraction (not recorded which).

CDR3 sequence reads: CASSQGIPGEVQYF. CDR3 DNA: TGTGCCAGCAGCCAAGGAATCCCCGGGGAAGTGCAGTACTTC. The chain uses TRBV3-1 and TRBJ2-7, with D possibly being TRBD2 (5 bases). The CDR3 runs to 14 residues. V was pared by 1 base and J by 9 bases, with 16 bases between. Germline-derived CDR1 and CDR2 are LGHDT and YNNKEL (reference sequence).